The subject of this entry is one T cell receptor (beta chain). This sample is drawn from a study of blood T cell repertoires in COVID-19. Study in general: The analysed material was cDNA or gDNA that came from T cells, B-cell-depleted T cells, or PBMCs.

Clones were sequenced by immunoSEQ multiplex PCR, and TCRdb holds only the in-frame ones, with some missing. The table records 50,000 to 70,000 clones, approximately 70% of them present only once. CDR1 GTSNPN and CDR2 SVGIG come from the germline V gene (reference sequence). The length of the CDR3 is 10 residues. Sequencing input: PBMCs or T cells enriched from blood (not recorded which). The clonotype was recovered from a woman aged 60 to 75 who had been exposed to COVID-19. This sequence joins TRBV30 and TRBJ2-7; a possible D gene is TRBD2 (6 bases). The CDR3 spells CALGGYEQYF. In DNA form, the CDR3 reads TGTGCTCTCGGGGGCTACGAGCAGTACTTC.